This T cell receptor (beta chain) comes out of a study of T cells in Graves' hyperthyroidism and ophthalmopathy. A NOSPECS grade of at least 4, a Clinical Activity Score of at least 3 and duration under 3 months were recorded in ophthalmopathy patients. Uncontrolled infection, other autoimmune disease, pregnancy or lactation led to exclusion. Germline V CDR1 and CDR2: MNHEY, SMNVEV (reference sequence). With 5 bases removed from V and 8 bases from J, the gap between germline ends came to 23 bases. This CDR3 region has 16 residues. This clonotype has more than one count but fewer than ten. RNA transcripts served as the template for amplifying TCR beta CDR3 regions. The HTBI primer set was used in a first-round RT-PCR of the TCR CDR3. TCRdb re-analysed the multiplex PCR reads in MiXCR, keeping a single row per CDR3 protein. The sample includes 400,000 or so distinct CDR3 sequences, 14% of them seen just once.

The sample comprised blood. This receptor was identified in a woman younger than 45 with Graves' ophthalmopathy. The V call is TRBV27, the J call TRBJ2-3; tentative D call: TRBD2 (6 bases). The chain's CDR3 is CASSPGLSSFPSTQYF. The CDR3 DNA is TGTGCCAGCAGTCCAGGACTAAGCTCCTTCCCCTCTACGCAGTATTTT.